Included here is one TCR beta chain sequence, with context. In this sample, this clone turned up a few times. No antigen is known for it. No base quality values were provided; no much bigger clone lies one nucleotide off. This specimen belongs to a study of T cell responses to AZD1222 COVID-19 vaccine (dated by TCRdb to the early 2020s). Regarding the research as a whole: A total of 240 or so trial participants underwent TCR sequencing, of whom 200 to 220 had received two doses of AZD1222 and 26 had received two doses of the MenACWY control vaccine. Enrollment into the trials was organized by age into subgroups of 18-55, 56-69 and 70-plus years, and those subgroups contained roughly 150, 30 and 60 TCR-sequenced participants, respectively. Points the paper makes about the study in general: The whole spike protein was spanned by vaccine-associated CD4 TCRs, and dominant responses were seen in regions 160-218 and 743-854. Only six AZD1222 recipients were SARS-CoV-2 seropositive at baseline, limiting conclusions about previously exposed vaccinees. Most participants were white British and females outnumbered males, and the authors suggested that clonal diversity may have been underestimated. After two AZD1222 doses, spike-specific TCR breadth and depth were significantly higher than at day 0 and than in MenACWY recipients. Reportedly, almost half of the unique spike-specific TCRs recognized epitopes lying outside the regions that are mutated in the B.1.351 and B.1.1.7 variants. In the small 56-69-year group, the increase in depth fell short of significance, most likely because of low power. Because no samples from the day 14 peak response were available, repertoires could be characterized only after the peak T cell response.

The CDR3 regions of human TCRbeta chains were analyzed by immunosequencing. On the authors' methods: Repertoire TCRs were checked for matches against a reference library of SARS-CoV-2-specific TCRs that had been generated using the MIRA antigen-specificity platform. Breadth was defined as the fraction of unique TCRs that were SARS-CoV-2-associated. Depth was defined as the fraction of total T cells that were SARS-CoV-2-associated. Each spike-specific TCR was assigned to its reactive spike region and to a CD4 or CD8 class using the MIRA data. Log10-transformed breadth and depth values were compared by one-way ANOVA with Sidak's multiple comparisons tests. TCRdb provides this immuneACCESS table in a form limited to in-frame rearrangements. Some clones are lacking; in checked studies, under half of them reflect an unresolved V gene, and why the rest are absent is not known. V and J calls and clone size are those listed in that table; D and trimming were worked out from the DNA. Recorded for this sample are 150,000 to 200,000 clones; approximately 90% of them occurred a single time. The top ten hold about 1.8% of the sample.

The sample's time point label, in plain terms: about 28 days (+/-7) after the second vaccine dose. Because spike-specific TCR depth and breadth did not differ between the two schedules, AZD1222 recipients who got a second dose at roughly 4 weeks were pooled with those who got a second dose at roughly 12 weeks. Vaccinee samples came from UK trials COV001 and COV002, including a single-blind randomized controlled phase 2/3 trial of AZD1222 (ChAdOx1 nCoV-19) in healthy adults. For TCRbeta chain sequencing, PBMC samples were collected from trial participants at day 0 and at day 28 after the second dose. Sequencing was performed on peripheral blood, taken 28 days after the second AZD1222 dose. The source is an adult who received the AZD1222 COVID-19 vaccine.

The CDR3 protein: CASGGGAQETQYF. The DNA sequence is TGTGCCAGCGGAGGGGGCGCTCAAGAGACCCAGTACTTC. This receptor chain uses TRBV12-3 or TRBV12-4 and TRBJ2-5; the D gene is perhaps TRBD1, from 7 matching bases. The CDR3 runs 13 residues from the cysteine to the phenylalanine. The entry retains the CDR3 DNA only, 39 bases that are in frame from base 1. Cut back by 8 bases and 2 bases, the V and J ends lie 12 bases apart.